This T cell receptor beta chain was captured in a study of cytomegalovirus exposure and HLA in healthy donors. Broader study findings: Some public TCRs appeared in many individuals, while most sequences were rare.

Worth noting for this clone: What it binds is unknown.

Germline CDR1 and CDR2: SNHLY and FYNNEI. V shed 3 bases and J shed 9 bases, with 17 bases lying between them. The CDR3 totals 15 residues. Clones were sequenced by immunoSEQ multiplex PCR, and TCRdb holds only the in-frame ones, with some missing. The sample carries about 360,000 clones, roughly 89% recorded once. This clonotype was obtained from a woman aged 18 to 35 in good health and CMV-seronegative. Sequenced material: PBMCs. V and J are TRBV2 and TRBJ2-2; D perhaps matches TRBD1 (5 bases). CDR3 protein: CASSDPATGVRELFF. The CDR3 DNA is TGTGCCAGCAGTGATCCAGCTACAGGAGTGAGGGAGCTGTTTTTT.